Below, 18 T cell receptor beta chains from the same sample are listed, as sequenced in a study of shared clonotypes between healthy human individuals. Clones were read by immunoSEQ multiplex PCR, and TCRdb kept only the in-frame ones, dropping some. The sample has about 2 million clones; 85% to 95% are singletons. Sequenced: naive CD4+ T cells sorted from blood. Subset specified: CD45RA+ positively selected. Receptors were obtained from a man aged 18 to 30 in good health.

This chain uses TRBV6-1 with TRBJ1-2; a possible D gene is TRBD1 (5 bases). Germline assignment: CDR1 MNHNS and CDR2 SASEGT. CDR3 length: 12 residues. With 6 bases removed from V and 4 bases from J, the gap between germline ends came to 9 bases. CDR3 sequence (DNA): TGTGCCAGCAGACAGGCGGCCTATGGCTACACCTTC. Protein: CASRQAAYGYTF.

CDR3 in amino acids: CASSNIDQPQHF. The CDR3 DNA reads TGTGCCAGCAGTAATATAGATCAGCCCCAGCATTTT. The chain links TRBV2 to TRBJ1-5; D uncertain. The CDR3 totals 12 residues. Germline lookup yields CDR1 SNHLY and CDR2 FYNNEI. Trimming pared 5 bases from V and 5 bases from J, leaving 7 bases between.

CDR3 protein: CASSPGTGNGYTF. The CDR3 DNA follows: TGTGCCAGCAGCCCGGGGACAGGGAATGGCTACACCTTC. V usage is TRBV28 and J usage is TRBJ1-2; 9 bases fit TRBD1. In germline, CDR1 is MDHEN, CDR2 SYDVKM. V gave up 6 bases and J gave up 6 bases; unmatched junction bases: 5. The CDR3 is 13 amino acids.

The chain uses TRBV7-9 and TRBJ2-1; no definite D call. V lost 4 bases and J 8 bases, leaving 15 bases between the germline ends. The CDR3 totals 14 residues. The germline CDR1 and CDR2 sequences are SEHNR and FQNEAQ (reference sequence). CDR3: CASSSTRPEDEQFF. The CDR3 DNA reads TGTGCCAGCAGCTCAACTCGACCCGAGGATGAGCAGTTCTTC. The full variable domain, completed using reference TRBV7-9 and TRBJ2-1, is DTGVSQNPRHKITKRGQNVTFRCDPISEHNRLYWYRQTLGQGPEFLTYFQNEAQLEKSRLLSDRFSAERPKGSFSTLEIQRTEQGDSAMYLCASSSTRPEDEQFFGPGTRLTVL.

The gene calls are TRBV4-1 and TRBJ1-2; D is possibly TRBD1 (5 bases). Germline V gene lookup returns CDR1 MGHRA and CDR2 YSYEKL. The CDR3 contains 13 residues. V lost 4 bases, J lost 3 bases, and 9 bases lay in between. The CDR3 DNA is TGCGCCAGCAGCCCGGGGCTTCACTATGGCTACACCTTC. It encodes CASSPGLHYGYTF.

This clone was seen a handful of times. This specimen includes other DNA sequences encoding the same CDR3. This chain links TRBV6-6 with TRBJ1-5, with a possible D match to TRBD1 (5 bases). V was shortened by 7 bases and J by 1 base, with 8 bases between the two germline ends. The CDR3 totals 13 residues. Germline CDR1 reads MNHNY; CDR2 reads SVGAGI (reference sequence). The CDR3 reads CASTPGSNQPQHF. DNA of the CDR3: TGTGCCAGCACCCCAGGGAGCAATCAGCCCCAGCATTTT.

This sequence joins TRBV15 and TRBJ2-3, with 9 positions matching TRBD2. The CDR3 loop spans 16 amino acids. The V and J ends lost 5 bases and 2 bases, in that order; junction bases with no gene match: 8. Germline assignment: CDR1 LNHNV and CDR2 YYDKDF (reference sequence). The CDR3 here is CATSGRTSEVTDTQYF. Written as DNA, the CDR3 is TGTGCCACCAGCGGACGGACTAGCGAGGTCACAGATACGCAGTATTTT. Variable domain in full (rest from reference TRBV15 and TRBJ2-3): DAMVIQNPRYQVTQFGKPVTLSCSQTLNHNVMYWYQQKSSQAPKLLFHYYDKDFNNEADTPDNFQSRRPNTSFCFLDIRSPGLGDTAMYLCATSGRTSEVTDTQYFGPGTRLTVL.

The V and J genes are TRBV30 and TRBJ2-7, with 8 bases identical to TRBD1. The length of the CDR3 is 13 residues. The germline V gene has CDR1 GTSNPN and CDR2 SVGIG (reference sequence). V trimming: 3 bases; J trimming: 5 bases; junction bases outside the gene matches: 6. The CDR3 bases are TGTGCCTGGAGGATGGACAGGGCCAACGAGCAGTACTTC. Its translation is CAWRMDRANEQYF.

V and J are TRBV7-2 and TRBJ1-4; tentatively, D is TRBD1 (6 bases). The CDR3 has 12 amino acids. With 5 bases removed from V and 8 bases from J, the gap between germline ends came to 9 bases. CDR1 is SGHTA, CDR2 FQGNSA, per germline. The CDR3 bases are TGTGCCAGCAGCGTGGGACAAGAAAAACTGTTTTTT. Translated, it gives CASSVGQEKLFF.

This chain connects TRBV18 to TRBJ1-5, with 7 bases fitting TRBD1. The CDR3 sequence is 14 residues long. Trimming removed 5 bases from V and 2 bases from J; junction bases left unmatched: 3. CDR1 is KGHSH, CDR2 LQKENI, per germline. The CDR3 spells CASSEQGGNQPQHF. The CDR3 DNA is TGTGCCAGCTCAGAGCAGGGGGGCAATCAGCCCCAGCATTTT.

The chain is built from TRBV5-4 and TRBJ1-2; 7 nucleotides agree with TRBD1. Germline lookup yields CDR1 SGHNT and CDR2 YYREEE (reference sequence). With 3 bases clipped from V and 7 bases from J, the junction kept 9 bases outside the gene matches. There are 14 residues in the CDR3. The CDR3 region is CASSSPKEGAGYTF. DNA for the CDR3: TGTGCCAGCAGCTCCCCCAAGGAGGGGGCTGGCTACACCTTC.

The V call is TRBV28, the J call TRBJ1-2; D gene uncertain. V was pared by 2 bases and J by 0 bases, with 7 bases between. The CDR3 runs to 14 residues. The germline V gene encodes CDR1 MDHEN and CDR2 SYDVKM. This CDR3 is CASSLEAANYGYTF. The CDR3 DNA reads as TGTGCCAGCAGTTTAGAGGCGGCTAACTATGGCTACACCTTC.

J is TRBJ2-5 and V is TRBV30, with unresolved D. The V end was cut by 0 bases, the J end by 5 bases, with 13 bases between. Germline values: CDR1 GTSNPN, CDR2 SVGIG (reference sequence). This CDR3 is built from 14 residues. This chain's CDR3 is CAWSVRAPRETQYF. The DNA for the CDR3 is TGTGCCTGGAGTGTACGGGCCCCGCGGGAGACCCAGTACTTC.

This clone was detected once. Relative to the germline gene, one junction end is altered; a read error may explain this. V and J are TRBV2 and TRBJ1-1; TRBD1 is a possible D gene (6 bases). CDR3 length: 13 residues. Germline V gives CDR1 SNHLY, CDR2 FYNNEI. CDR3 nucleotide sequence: TGTGCCAGCAGTGTGGCCCGGGACACAGAAGCTTTCTTT. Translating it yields CASSVARDTEAFF.

CDR3 sequence reads: CASASGPHQPQHF. The DNA of the CDR3 is TGTGCCTCCGCGTCAGGACCCCATCAGCCCCAGCATTTT. The chain uses TRBV19 and TRBJ1-5; D call uncertain. Trimming removed 11 bases at V and 5 bases at J, with 16 bases between. The CDR3 loop spans 13 amino acids. The germline gives CDR1 LNHDA, CDR2 SQIVND (reference sequence).

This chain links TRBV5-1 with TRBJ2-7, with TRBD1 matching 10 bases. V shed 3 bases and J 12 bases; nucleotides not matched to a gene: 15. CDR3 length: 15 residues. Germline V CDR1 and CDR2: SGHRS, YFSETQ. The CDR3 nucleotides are TGCGCCAGCAGCTGGGGTGACCGGGACAGGGGTCATCCGTACTTC. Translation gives CASSWGDRDRGHPYF.

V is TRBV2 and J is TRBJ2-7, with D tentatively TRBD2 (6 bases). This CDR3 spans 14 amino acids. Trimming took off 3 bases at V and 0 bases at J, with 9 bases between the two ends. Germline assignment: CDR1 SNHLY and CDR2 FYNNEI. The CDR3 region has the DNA TGTGCCAGCAGTGAGGAGGGTCGCTCCTACGAGCAGTACTTC. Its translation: CASSEEGRSYEQYF.

The CDR3 DNA reads TGTGCCATCAGTGAGTCGTATTCTACCAGAGATCAGCCCCAGCATTTT. It specifies CAISESYSTRDQPQHF. The chain employs TRBV10-3 and TRBJ1-5; D unresolved. Germline values: CDR1 ENHRY, CDR2 SYGVKD. CDR3 length: 16 residues. V shed 0 bases and J shed 5 bases, with 14 bases lying between them.